This TCR beta chain was sequenced in a study of T cell responses to AZD1222 COVID-19 vaccine. Assay used: immunoSEQ multiplex PCR; TCRdb lists only in-frame clones, some missing. The sample carries 100,000 or so clones, roughly 89% recorded once. V dropped 6 bases and J dropped 5 bases, with 11 bases sitting between them. This CDR3 has 13 amino acids. Samples with a second dose at about 4 or about 12 weeks were pooled together. Overall study findings and caveats: Spike-wide vaccine-associated CD4 TCRs dominated at 160-218 and 743-854.

On this clone itself: Its cognate antigen is unknown.

The receptor's source is an adult who received the AZD1222 COVID-19 vaccine. Sample: peripheral blood, taken 28 days after the second AZD1222 dose. The rearrangement joins TRBV12-3 or TRBV12-4 to TRBJ1-5; unclear D gene. The CDR3 DNA follows: TGTGCCAGCAGATTGGACGATTATCAGCCCCAGCATTTT. This sequence encodes CASRLDDYQPQHF.